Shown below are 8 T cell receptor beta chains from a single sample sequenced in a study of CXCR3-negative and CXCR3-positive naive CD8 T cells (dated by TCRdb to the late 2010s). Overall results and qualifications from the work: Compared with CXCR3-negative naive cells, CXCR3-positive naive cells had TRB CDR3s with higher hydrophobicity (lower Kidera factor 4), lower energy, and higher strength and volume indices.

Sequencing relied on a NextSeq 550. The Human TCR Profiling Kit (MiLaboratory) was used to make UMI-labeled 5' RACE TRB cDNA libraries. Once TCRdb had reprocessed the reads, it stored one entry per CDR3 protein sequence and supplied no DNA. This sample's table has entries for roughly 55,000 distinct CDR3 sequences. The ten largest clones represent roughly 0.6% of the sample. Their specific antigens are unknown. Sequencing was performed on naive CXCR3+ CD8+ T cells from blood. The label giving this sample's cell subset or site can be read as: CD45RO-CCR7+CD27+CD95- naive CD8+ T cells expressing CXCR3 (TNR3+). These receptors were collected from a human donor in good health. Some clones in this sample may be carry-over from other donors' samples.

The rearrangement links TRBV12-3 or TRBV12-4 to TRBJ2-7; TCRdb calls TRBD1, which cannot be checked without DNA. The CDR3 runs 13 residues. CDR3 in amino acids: CASRGDGAHEQYF.

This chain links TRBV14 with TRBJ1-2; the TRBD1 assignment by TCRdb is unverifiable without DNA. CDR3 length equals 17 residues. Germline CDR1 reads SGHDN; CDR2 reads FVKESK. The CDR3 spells CASSLQLGGPANYGYTF.

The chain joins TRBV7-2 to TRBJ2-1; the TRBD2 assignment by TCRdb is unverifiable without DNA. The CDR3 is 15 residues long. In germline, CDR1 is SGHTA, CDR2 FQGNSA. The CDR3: CASSSSISSGHEQFF.

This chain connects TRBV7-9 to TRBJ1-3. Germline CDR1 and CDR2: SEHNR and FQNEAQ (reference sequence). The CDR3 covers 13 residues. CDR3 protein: CASSGISGNTIYF.

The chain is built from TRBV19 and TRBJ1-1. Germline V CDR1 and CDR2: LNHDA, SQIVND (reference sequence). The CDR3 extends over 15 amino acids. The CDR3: CASEVSHLVNTEAFF.

The CDR3 region is CASSRTSGGTSYEQYF. The rearrangement links TRBV5-4 to TRBJ2-7; the D call of TRBD2 rests on TCRdb alone, since no DNA is present to check it. Germline lookup yields CDR1 SGHNT and CDR2 YYREEE (reference sequence). The CDR3 spans 16 residues.

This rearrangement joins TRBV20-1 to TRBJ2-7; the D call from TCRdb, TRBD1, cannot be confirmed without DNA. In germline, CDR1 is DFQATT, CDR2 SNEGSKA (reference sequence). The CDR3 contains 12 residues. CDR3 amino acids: CSAPHGAGEQYF.

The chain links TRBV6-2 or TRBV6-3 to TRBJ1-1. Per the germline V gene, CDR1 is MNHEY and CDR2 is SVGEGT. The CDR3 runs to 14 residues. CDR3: CASSYQDWDTEAFF.